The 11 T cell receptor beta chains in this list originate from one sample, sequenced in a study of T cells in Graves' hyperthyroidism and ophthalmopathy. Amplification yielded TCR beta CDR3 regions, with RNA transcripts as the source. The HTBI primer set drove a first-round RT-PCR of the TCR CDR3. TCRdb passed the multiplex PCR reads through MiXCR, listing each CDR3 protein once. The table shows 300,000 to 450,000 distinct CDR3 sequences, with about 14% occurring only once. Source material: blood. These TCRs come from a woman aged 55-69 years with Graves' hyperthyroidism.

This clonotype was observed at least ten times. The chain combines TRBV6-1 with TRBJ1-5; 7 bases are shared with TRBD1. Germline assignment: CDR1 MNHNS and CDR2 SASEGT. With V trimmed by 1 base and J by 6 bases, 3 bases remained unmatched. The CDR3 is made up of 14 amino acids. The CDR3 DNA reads TGTGCCAGCAGTGAAGGACAGGGCACTCAGCCCCAGCATTTT. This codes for CASSEGQGTQPQHF.

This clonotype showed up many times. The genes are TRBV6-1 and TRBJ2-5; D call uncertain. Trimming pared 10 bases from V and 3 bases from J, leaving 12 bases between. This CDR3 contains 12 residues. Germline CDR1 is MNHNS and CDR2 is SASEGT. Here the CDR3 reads CATCTREETQYF. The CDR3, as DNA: TGTGCCACCTGTACCCGCGAAGAGACCCAGTACTTC.

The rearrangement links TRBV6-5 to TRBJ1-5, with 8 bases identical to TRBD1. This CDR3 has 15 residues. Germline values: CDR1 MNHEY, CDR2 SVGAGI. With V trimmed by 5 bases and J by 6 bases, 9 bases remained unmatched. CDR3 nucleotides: TGTGCCAGCAGTATCGACAGGGGAGGAAGTCAGCCCCAGCATTTT. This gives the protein CASSIDRGGSQPQHF.

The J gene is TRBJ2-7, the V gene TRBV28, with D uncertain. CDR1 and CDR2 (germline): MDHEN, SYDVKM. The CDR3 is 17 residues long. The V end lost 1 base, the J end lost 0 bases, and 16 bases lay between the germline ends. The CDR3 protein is CASSLFQRNSSSYEQYF. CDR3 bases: TGTGCCAGCAGTTTATTCCAACGGAATTCAAGCTCCTACGAGCAGTACTTC.

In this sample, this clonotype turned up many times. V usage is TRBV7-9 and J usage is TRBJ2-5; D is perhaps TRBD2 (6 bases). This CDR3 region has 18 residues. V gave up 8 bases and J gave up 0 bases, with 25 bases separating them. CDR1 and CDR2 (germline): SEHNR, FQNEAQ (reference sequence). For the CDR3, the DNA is TGTGCCAGCCGAATAGGGACTCGACGGAGGGAGGACCAAGAGACCCAGTACTTC. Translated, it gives CASRIGTRRREDQETQYF.

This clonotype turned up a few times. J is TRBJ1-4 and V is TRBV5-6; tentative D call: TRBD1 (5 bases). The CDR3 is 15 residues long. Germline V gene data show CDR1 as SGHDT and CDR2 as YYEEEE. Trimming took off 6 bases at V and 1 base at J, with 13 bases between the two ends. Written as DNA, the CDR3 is TGTGCCAGCACTTCGTCCGGGGGAACTAATGAAAAACTGTTTTTT. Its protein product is CASTSSGGTNEKLFF.

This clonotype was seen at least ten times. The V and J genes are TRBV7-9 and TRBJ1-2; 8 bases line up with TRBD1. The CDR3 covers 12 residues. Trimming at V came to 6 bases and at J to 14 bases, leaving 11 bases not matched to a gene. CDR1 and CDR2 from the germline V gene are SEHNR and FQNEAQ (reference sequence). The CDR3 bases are TGTGCCAGCAGAGGACAGGGCGCCCCTCTGACCTTC. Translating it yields CASRGQGAPLTF.

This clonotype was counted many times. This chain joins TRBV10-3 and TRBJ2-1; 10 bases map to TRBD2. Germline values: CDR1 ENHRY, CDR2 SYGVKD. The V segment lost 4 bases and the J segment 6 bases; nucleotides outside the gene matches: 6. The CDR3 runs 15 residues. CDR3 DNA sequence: TGTGCCATCAGTGGAGAACTAGCGGGAAGCAATGAGCAGTTCTTC. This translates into CAISGELAGSNEQFF.

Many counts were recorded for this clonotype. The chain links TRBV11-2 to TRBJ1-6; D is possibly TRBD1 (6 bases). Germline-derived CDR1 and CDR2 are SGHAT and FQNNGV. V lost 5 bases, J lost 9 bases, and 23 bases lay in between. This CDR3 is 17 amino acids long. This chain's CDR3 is CASSPGVLGGAGSPLHF. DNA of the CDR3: TGTGCCAGCAGCCCAGGGGTCCTTGGAGGGGCGGGTTCACCCCTCCACTTT.

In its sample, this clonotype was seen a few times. The CDR3 here is CASSLLAGDPYNEQFF. The CDR3 nucleotides are TGTGCCAGCAGTTTACTAGCGGGCGACCCTTACAATGAGCAGTTCTTC. This chain joins TRBV27 and TRBJ2-1, with 8 bases fitting TRBD2. Germline V lookup: CDR1 MNHEY, CDR2 SMNVEV (reference sequence). The trim removed 2 bases at V and 4 bases at J, leaving 7 bases unmatched. There are 16 residues in the CDR3.

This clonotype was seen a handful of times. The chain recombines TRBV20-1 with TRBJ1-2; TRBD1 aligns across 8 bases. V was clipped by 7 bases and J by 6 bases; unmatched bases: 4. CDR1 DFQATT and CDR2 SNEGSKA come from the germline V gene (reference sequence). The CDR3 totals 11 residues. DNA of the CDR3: TGCAGTGGGGAACAGGGGGATGGCTACACCTTC. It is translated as CSGEQGDGYTF.